This T cell receptor beta chain was recorded in a study of human T cells and chemical hapten exposure. The CDR3 has 15 amino acids. This clonotype has more than one count but fewer than ten. Time point: patch test 1, 2 weeks after DPC sensitization. Described treatment: therapeutic diphenylcyclopropenone sensitization with weekly scalp DPC. TCRdb passed the RACE reads through MiXCR, listing each CDR3 protein once. The table has approximately 340,000 distinct CDR3 sequences, 6% to 8.5% seen once; the top ten hold 8% to 9%. The chain recombines TRBV21-1 with TRBJ1-1; the table's D call, TRBD1, was not checked against the DNA. TRBV21-1 is termed a pseudogene. The TCR sequence derives from a woman aged 18-30 years with alopecia areata. Some clones in this sample may be carry-over from other donors' samples. Sequencing used whole blood, obtained in connection with sensitization to the hapten diphenylcyclopropenone (DPC). In DNA form, the CDR3 reads TGTGCCAGCAACACCGGGACAGGAAAGAACACTGAAGCTTTCTTT. This encodes CASNTGTGKNTEAFF.